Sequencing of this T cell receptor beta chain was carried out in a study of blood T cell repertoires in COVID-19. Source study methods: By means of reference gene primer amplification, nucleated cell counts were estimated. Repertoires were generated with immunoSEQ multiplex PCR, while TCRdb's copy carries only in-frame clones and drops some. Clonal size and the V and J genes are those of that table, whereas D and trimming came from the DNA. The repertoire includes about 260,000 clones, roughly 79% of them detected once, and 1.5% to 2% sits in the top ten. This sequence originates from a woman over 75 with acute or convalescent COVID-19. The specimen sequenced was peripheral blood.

As DNA, the CDR3 is TGCGCCAGCAGCAGCGACAGGAGCACAGATACGCAGTATTTT. This codes for CASSSDRSTDTQYF. The chain uses TRBV5-1 and TRBJ2-3; tentatively, D is TRBD1 (6 bases). V lost 4 bases to trimming and J lost 0 bases, with 9 bases between them. CDR1 and CDR2 (germline): SGHRS, YFSETQ. This CDR3 has 14 residues.